Below, one T cell receptor beta chain is given with its context. Its specificity is not known. Researchers partitioned CD4+ cells into CD45RA+ naive and CD45RA-negative memory subsets. The sample originates from a study of shared clonotypes between healthy human individuals. Overall study results and limits: In this cohort, only blood was sampled, and tissue repertoires likely differ.

The germline V and J ends were trimmed by 4 bases and 5 bases, with 14 bases remaining between them. There are 14 residues in the CDR3. Germline assignment: CDR1 SGHAT and CDR2 FQNNGV. Sequenced by immunoSEQ multiplex PCR; TCRdb stores in-frame clones only, minus some. The sample includes more than 1,200,000 clones, about 98.5% seen only once; the top ten take 0.36%. The chain employs TRBV11-2 and TRBJ2-5, with unresolved D. The clonotype originates from a man aged 25 to 40 in good health. Source material: naive CD4+ T cells sorted from blood. Subset in this sample: CD45RA+ positively selected. Written as DNA, the CDR3 is TGTGCCAGCAGCTCCCGGGCGCCTTCGGAGACCCAGTACTTC. Translation: CASSSRAPSETQYF.